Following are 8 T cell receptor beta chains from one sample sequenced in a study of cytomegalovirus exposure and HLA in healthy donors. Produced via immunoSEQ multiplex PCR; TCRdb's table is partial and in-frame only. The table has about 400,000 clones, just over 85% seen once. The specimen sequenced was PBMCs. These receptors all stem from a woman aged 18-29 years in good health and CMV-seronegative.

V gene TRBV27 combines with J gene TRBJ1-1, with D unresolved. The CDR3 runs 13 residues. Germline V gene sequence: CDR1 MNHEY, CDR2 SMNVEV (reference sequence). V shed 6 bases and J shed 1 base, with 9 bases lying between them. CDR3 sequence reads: CASRITGNTEAFF. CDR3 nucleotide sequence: TGTGCCAGCAGAATTACGGGGAACACTGAAGCTTTCTTT.

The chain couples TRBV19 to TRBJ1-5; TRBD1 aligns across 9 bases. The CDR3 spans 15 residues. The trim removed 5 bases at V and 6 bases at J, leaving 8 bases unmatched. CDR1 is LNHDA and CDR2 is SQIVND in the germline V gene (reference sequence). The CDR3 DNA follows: TGTGCCAGTAGTGCACCCGGGACAGGGTTTCAGCCCCAGCATTTT. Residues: CASSAPGTGFQPQHF.

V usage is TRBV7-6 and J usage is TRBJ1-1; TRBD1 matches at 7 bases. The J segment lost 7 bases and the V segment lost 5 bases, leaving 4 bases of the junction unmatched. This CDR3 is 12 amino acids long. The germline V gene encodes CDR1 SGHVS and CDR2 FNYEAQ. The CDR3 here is CASSKTGYEAFF. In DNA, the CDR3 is TGTGCCAGCAGCAAGACAGGGTATGAAGCTTTCTTT.

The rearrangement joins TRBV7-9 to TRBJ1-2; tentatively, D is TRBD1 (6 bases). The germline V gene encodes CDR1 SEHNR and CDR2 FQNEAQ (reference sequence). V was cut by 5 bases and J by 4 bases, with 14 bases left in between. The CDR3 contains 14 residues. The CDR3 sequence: CASSPTQGPYGYTF. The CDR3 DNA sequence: TGTGCCAGCAGCCCCACCCAGGGGCCCTATGGCTACACCTTC.

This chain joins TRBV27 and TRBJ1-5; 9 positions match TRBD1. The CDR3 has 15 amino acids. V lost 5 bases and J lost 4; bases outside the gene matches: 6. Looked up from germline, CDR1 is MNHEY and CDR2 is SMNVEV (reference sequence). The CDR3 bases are TGTGCCAGCAGTGCCCACAGGGGGCGTAATCAGCCCCAGCATTTT. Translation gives CASSAHRGRNQPQHF.

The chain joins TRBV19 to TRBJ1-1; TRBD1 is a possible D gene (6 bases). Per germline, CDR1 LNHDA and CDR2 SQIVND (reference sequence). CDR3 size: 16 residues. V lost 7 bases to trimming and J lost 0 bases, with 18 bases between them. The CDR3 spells CASTASRTVLNTEAFF. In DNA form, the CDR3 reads TGTGCCAGTACCGCCTCTCGGACAGTCCTGAACACTGAAGCTTTCTTT.

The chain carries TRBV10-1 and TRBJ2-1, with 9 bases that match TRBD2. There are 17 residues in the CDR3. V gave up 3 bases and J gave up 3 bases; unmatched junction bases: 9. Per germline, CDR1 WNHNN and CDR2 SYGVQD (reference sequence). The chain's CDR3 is CASSERRVSGSYNEQFF. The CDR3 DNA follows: TGCGCCAGCAGTGAACGGCGGGTTAGCGGGAGCTACAATGAGCAGTTCTTC.

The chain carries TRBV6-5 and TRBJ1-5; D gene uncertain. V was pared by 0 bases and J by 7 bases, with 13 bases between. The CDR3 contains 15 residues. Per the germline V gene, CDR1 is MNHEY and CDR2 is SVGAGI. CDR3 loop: CASSYSGGSGQPQHF. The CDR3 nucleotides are TGTGCCAGCAGTTACTCAGGAGGGTCCGGGCAGCCCCAGCATTTT.